The 18 T cell receptor beta chains presented below share a single source sample, sequenced in a study of T cell repertoires in aging, cancer and after chemotherapy. Amplification of TCR beta used genomic DNA extracted from peripheral blood. A mixed TRB-A/B primer pool amplified rearranged TRB by multiplex touch-down PCR. MiXCR, applied by TCRdb to the multiplex PCR reads, yields one record per CDR3 protein. The sample shows about 5,200 distinct CDR3 sequences, around 28% of them seen only once. Source material: blood. Every receptor here comes from a human donor in good health.

This clonotype is judged medium-sized (0.01 to 0.1%). The CDR3 region is CASSSPDRAAYEQYF. Here the CDR3 DNA reads TGTGCCAGCAGTTCCCCGGACAGGGCTGCCTACGAGCAGTACTTC. V gene TRBV27 combines with J gene TRBJ2-7; 8 nucleotides line up with TRBD1. The ends lost 4 bases at V and 2 bases at J; junction bases unmatched: 7. In germline, CDR1 is MNHEY, CDR2 SMNVEV (reference sequence). The CDR3 runs to 15 residues.

This clonotype is deemed medium-sized. This rearrangement joins TRBV30 to TRBJ2-7; D assignment may be TRBD1 or TRBD2 (5 bases each). The CDR3 runs to 13 residues. Trimming removed 1 base from V and 0 bases from J, with 7 bases in between. Germline V CDR1 and CDR2: GTSNPN, SVGIG (reference sequence). CDR3 bases: TGTGCCTGGAGTGGGGGGAGCTCCTACGAGCAGTACTTC. Translation: CAWSGGSSYEQYF.

The chain is built from TRBV6-1 and TRBJ1-5; 8 bases match TRBD1. This CDR3 comprises 15 residues. Trimming cost V 6 bases and J 6 bases; bases outside gene matches: 10. Germline V gene data show CDR1 as MNHNS and CDR2 as SASEGT. The CDR3 DNA is TGTGCCAGCAGGCCCGGACAGGGAGGGATTCAGCCCCAGCATTTT. Amino acids: CASRPGQGGIQPQHF.

This clonotype was seen a few times. V usage is TRBV6-5 and J usage is TRBJ2-1, with TRBD2 matching over 8 bases. The CDR3 spans 15 residues. Trimming cost V 4 bases and J 2 bases; bases outside gene matches: 4. The germline CDR1 and CDR2 sequences are MNHEY and SVGAGI. CDR3 region: CASSWVAGPYNEQFF. The DNA for the CDR3 is TGTGCCAGCAGTTGGGTAGCGGGGCCCTACAATGAGCAGTTCTTC.

This clonotype has just a few counts. The chain carries TRBV27 and TRBJ1-6; D possibly corresponds to TRBD1 (6 bases). The CDR3 loop spans 15 amino acids. Germline assignment: CDR1 MNHEY and CDR2 SMNVEV (reference sequence). With 5 bases removed from V and 7 bases from J, the gap between germline ends came to 15 bases. The CDR3 here is CASSTWQGSNSPLHF. The DNA of the CDR3 is TGTGCCAGCAGTACCTGGCAGGGGAGCAATTCACCCCTCCACTTT.

The V gene is TRBV20-1, the J gene TRBJ2-5; D remains ambiguous. Trimming cost V 2 bases and J 1 base, with 14 bases left between them. The CDR3 contains 15 residues. Germline values: CDR1 DFQATT, CDR2 SNEGSKA (reference sequence). The CDR3 spells CSARSRLGPQETQYF. DNA of the CDR3: TGCAGTGCTAGATCCCGTCTTGGACCCCAAGAGACCCAGTACTTC.

This clonotype was seen only a few times. The chain recombines TRBV18 with TRBJ1-6; 8 positions agree with TRBD1. CDR3 length: 22 amino acids. The V and J ends lost 6 bases and 0 bases, in that order; junction bases with no gene match: 22. Germline values: CDR1 KGHSH, CDR2 LQKENI. The CDR3 DNA is TGTGCCAGCTCGCCCACCAGAGTAACCACCCGGGACAGGATCTCCTATAATTCACCCCTCCACTTT. Protein sequence: CASSPTRVTTRDRISYNSPLHF.

Comments on this clonotype: A read error may be the cause here, since a much bigger clone is one base away. The CDR3 loop is CASSFQMSGGARELFF. In nucleotides, the CDR3 is TGTGCCAGCAGCTTTCAAATGAGCGGGGGAGCAAGGGAGCTGTTTTTT. The chain is built from TRBV5-6 and TRBJ2-2, with TRBD2 matching 8 bases. The CDR3 sequence is 16 residues long. Germline trimming cut 2 bases from V and 9 bases from J; bases unmatched to any gene: 12. CDR1 SGHDT and CDR2 YYEEEE come from the germline V gene.

The chain uses TRBV6-2 or TRBV6-3 and TRBJ2-3; D is ambiguous. Per germline, CDR1 MNHEY and CDR2 SVGEGT. The V gene lost 6 bases and the J gene lost 4 bases, with 8 bases spanning the gap. The CDR3 has 12 amino acids. CDR3 nucleotides: TGTGCCAGCAGGGATTACCCAGATACGCAGTATTTT. Amino acids: CASRDYPDTQYF.

This clonotype has more than one count but fewer than ten. This rearrangement joins TRBV18 to TRBJ2-3; unclear D gene. Trimming removed 3 bases at V and 2 bases at J, with 9 bases between. The CDR3 loop spans 14 amino acids. The germline V gene has CDR1 KGHSH and CDR2 LQKENI. CDR3 bases: TGTGCCAGCTCACCCCCAACCCACACAGATACGCAGTATTTT. Translating gives CASSPPTHTDTQYF.

This rearrangement joins TRBV6-5 to TRBJ1-1; weak D call: TRBD1 (5 bases). Per germline, CDR1 MNHEY and CDR2 SVGAGI. This CDR3 is built from 16 residues. V was shortened by 0 bases and J by 5 bases, with 16 bases between the two germline ends. The CDR3 loop is CASSYSMRGMGTEAFF. The CDR3 DNA reads TGTGCCAGCAGTTACTCGATGAGGGGAATGGGAACTGAAGCTTTCTTT.

V usage is TRBV27 and J usage is TRBJ1-5; no reliable D call. CDR3 length: 14 residues. V was shortened by 5 bases and J by 6 bases, with 14 bases between the two germline ends. From germline, CDR1 is MNHEY and CDR2 SMNVEV (reference sequence). CDR3 sequence reads: CASSPGGWGQPQHF. The CDR3 nucleotides are TGTGCCAGCAGTCCGGGTGGTTGGGGTCAGCCCCAGCATTTT.

This clonotype is classed as medium-sized. The chain couples TRBV29-1 to TRBJ1-2, with D perhaps matching TRBD1 (6 bases). CDR1 is SQVTM, CDR2 ANQGSEA, per germline. V gave up 5 bases and J gave up 4 bases, with 17 bases separating them. The CDR3 covers 14 residues. The CDR3 protein is CSVRGGDRGYGYTF. CDR3 in DNA: TGCAGCGTTAGGGGGGGGGACCGAGGCTATGGCTACACCTTC. The variable domain in full, with the rest retrieved from reference TRBV29-1 and TRBJ1-2, is SAVISQKPSRDICQRGTSLTIQCQVDSQVTMMFWYRQQPGQSLTLIATANQGSEATYESGFVIDKFPISRPNLTFSTLTVSNMSPEDSSIYLCSVRGGDRGYGYTFGSGTRLTVV.

By sample share, this clonotype is medium-sized. V is TRBV19 and J is TRBJ1-2; no definite D call. This CDR3 region has 14 residues. The V and J ends lost 9 bases and 6 bases respectively, with 20 bases between them. Germline CDR1 LNHDA, CDR2 SQIVND (reference sequence). CDR3 protein: CASTRPGGNHGYTF. The CDR3 nucleotides read TGTGCCAGCACCCGCCCAGGAGGGAATCATGGCTACACCTTC.

This rearrangement joins TRBV5-1 to TRBJ2-1; 8 nucleotides align to TRBD2. CDR1 and CDR2 from the germline V gene are SGHRS and YFSETQ. The ends lost 4 bases at V and 2 bases at J; junction bases unmatched: 5. The CDR3 has 15 residues. CDR3 protein: CASSPSGGAYNEQFF. The CDR3 bases are TGCGCCAGCAGCCCCAGCGGGGGCGCCTACAATGAGCAGTTCTTC.

The rearrangement uses TRBV5-8 and TRBJ1-4, with a possible D match to TRBD1 (5 bases). V was clipped by 4 bases and J by 7 bases, with 14 bases between them. The germline V gene encodes CDR1 SGHTS and CDR2 YDEGEE. The CDR3 is made up of 14 amino acids. CDR3 nucleotide sequence: TGTGCCAGCAGCCAGACGGGGGGTACTGAAAAACTGTTTTTT. Protein sequence: CASSQTGGTEKLFF.

In its sample, this clonotype ranks as medium-sized (0.01 to 0.1%). The J gene is TRBJ2-7, the V gene TRBV19; TRBD2 agrees at 9 bases. Trimming removed 3 bases from V and 6 bases from J; junction bases left unmatched: 9. The CDR3 runs to 15 residues. The germline gives CDR1 LNHDA, CDR2 SQIVND (reference sequence). The CDR3 DNA reads TGTGCCAGTAGTATCCCGGGACTAGCCGTCTCCGAGCAGTACTTC. Amino acid sequence: CASSIPGLAVSEQYF. Full variable domain (missing parts from reference TRBV19 and TRBJ2-7): DGGITQSPKYLFRKEGQNVTLSCEQNLNHDAMYWYRQDPGQGLRLIYYSQIVNDFQKGDIAEGYSVSREKKESFPLTVTSAQKNPTAFYLCASSIPGLAVSEQYFGPGTRLTVT.

This clonotype is labeled medium-sized. This rearrangement joins TRBV18 to TRBJ2-7; 9 nucleotides line up with TRBD2. CDR1 is KGHSH and CDR2 is LQKENI in the germline V gene. The CDR3 totals 15 residues. The ends lost 6 bases at V and 0 bases at J; junction bases unmatched: 6. CDR3 loop: CASSPGLANSYEQYF. The CDR3 DNA reads as TGTGCCAGCTCGCCGGGACTAGCAAACTCCTACGAGCAGTACTTC. The full variable domain, with the rest looked up from reference TRBV18 and TRBJ2-7, is NAGVMQNPRHLVRRRGQEARLRCSPMKGHSHVYWYRQLPEEGLKFMVYLQKENIIDESGMPKERFSAEFPKEGPSILRIQQVVRGDSAAYFCASSPGLANSYEQYFGPGTRLTVT.